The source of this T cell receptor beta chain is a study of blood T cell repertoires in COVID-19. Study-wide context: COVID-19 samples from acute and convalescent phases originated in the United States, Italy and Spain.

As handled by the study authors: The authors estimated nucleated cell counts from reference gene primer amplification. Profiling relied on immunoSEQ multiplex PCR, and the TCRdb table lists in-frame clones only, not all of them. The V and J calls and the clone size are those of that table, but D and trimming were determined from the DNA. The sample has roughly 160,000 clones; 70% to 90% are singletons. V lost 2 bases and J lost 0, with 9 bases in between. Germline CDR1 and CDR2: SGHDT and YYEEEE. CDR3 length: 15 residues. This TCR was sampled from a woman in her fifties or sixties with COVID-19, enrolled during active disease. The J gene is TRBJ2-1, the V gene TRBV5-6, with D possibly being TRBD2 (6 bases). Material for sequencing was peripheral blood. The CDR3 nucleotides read TGTGCCAGCAGCTTCGGAGGGAGCTCCTACAATGAGCAGTTCTTC. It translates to CASSFGGSSYNEQFF.